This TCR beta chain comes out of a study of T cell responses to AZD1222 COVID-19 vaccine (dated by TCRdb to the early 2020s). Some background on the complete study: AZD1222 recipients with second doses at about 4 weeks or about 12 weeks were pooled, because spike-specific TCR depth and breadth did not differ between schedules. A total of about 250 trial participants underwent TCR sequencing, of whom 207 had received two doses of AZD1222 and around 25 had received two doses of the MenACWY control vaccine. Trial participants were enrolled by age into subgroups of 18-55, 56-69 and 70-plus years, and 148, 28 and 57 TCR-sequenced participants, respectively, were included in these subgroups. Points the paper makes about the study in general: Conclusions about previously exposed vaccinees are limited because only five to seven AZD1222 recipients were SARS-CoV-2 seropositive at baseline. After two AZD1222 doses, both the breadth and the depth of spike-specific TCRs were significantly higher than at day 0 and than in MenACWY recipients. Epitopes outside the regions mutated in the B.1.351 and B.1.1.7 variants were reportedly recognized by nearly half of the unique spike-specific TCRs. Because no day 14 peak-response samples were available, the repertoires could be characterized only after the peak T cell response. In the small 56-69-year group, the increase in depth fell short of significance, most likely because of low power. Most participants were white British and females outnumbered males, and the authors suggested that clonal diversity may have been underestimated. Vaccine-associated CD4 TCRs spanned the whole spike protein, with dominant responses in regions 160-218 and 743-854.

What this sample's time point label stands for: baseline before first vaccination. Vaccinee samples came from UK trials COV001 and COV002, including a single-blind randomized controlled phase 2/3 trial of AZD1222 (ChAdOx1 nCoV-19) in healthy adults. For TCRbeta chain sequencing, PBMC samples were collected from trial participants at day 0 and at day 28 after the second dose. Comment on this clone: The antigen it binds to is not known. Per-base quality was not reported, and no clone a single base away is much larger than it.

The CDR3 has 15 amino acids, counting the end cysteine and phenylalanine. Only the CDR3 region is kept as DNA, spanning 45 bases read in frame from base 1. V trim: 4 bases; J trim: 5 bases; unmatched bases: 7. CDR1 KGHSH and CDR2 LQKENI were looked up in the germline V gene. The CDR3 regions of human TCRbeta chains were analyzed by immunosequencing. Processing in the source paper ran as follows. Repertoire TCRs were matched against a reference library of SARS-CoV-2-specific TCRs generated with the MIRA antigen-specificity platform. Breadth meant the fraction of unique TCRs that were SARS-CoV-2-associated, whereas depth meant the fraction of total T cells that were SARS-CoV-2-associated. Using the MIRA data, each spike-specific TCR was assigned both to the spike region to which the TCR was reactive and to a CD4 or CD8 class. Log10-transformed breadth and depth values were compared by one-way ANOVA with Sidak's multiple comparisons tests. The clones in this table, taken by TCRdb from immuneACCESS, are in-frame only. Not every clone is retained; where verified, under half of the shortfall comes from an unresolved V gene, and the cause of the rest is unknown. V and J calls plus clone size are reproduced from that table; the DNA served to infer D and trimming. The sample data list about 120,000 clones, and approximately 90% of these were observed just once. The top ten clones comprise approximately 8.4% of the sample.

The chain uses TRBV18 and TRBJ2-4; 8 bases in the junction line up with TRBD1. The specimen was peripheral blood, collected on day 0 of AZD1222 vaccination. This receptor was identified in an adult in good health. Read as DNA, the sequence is TGTGCCAGCTCACTGGCAGGGGGCGCCCAAAACATTCAGTACTTC. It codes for CASSLAGGAQNIQYF.